These 9 T cell receptor beta chains were sequenced from one sample in a study of blood T cell repertoires in COVID-19. Repertoires were generated with immunoSEQ multiplex PCR, while TCRdb's copy carries only in-frame clones and drops some. Here the sample spans more than 250,000 clones, 86% being singletons. The specimen sequenced was peripheral blood. These TCRs come from a woman between 50 and 59 years old with acute or convalescent COVID-19.

The chain carries TRBV27 and TRBJ1-2; TRBD1 might be the D (6 bases). Deletions cut 6 bases from V and 5 bases from J, with 7 bases between. The V gene's germline CDR1 is MNHEY and CDR2 SMNVEV (reference sequence). The CDR3 has 11 residues. CDR3 bases: TGTGCCAGCAGCACAGGGTATGGCTACACCTTC. Protein product: CASSTGYGYTF.

J is TRBJ1-4 and V is TRBV9; perhaps TRBD1 as D (5 bases). V was trimmed by 0 bases and J by 8 bases, leaving 14 bases between them. Germline V gene sequence: CDR1 SGDLS, CDR2 YYNGEE. This CDR3 has 15 amino acids. The CDR3 region is CASSVATGLEEKLFF. Here the CDR3 DNA reads TGTGCCAGCAGCGTAGCCACAGGTCTGGAAGAAAAACTGTTTTTT.

The table lists this clone with a few counts. CDR3 in amino acids: CASSYSYPGNYEQYF. The CDR3 nucleotides are TGCGCCAGCAGCTACAGTTACCCCGGGAACTACGAGCAGTACTTC. The chain has TRBV5-1 and TRBJ2-7; perhaps TRBD2 as D (5 bases). Trimming removed 3 bases from V and 3 bases from J, with 16 bases in between. Per germline, CDR1 SGHRS and CDR2 YFSETQ. The length of the CDR3 is 15 residues.

This chain joins TRBV28 and TRBJ1-1; possible D gene TRBD1, 5 bases. CDR1 and CDR2 from the germline V gene are MDHEN and SYDVKM. V lost 1 base to trimming and J lost 5 bases, with 14 bases between them. The CDR3 sequence is 15 residues long. CDR3 in amino acids: CASSLFPGRKTEAFF. The CDR3 DNA reads TGTGCCAGCAGTTTATTCCCAGGGCGTAAGACTGAAGCTTTCTTT.

V gene TRBV6-2 or TRBV6-3 combines with J gene TRBJ2-2; 8 bases match TRBD2. V shed 6 bases, J shed 6 bases, and the junction held 12 bases outside the gene matches. This CDR3 comprises 16 residues. CDR1 is MNHEY and CDR2 is SVGEGT in the germline V gene. The CDR3: CASSPRTSRLAGELFF. The CDR3 coding sequence is TGTGCCAGCAGCCCTAGGACTAGCAGGTTAGCCGGGGAGCTGTTTTTT.

The chain combines TRBV27 with TRBJ2-7; D is possibly TRBD1 (6 bases). CDR3 length: 13 amino acids. Germline V gives CDR1 MNHEY, CDR2 SMNVEV (reference sequence). With 2 bases removed from V and 3 bases from J, the gap between germline ends came to 8 bases. The CDR3 DNA is TGTGCCAGCAGTTTAACAGGGTACTACGAGCAGTACTTC. Amino acid sequence: CASSLTGYYEQYF.

This clone was seen a few times. The rearrangement joins TRBV5-1 to TRBJ2-3; 8 nucleotides agree with TRBD1. This CDR3 comprises 14 residues. J lost 2 bases, V lost 4 bases, and 3 bases had no gene match. CDR1 SGHRS and CDR2 YFSETQ come from the germline V gene. This chain's CDR3 is CASSMGQATDTQYF. In nucleotides, the CDR3 is TGCGCCAGCAGCATGGGACAGGCCACAGATACGCAGTATTTT. The whole variable domain, remainder taken from reference TRBV5-1 and TRBJ2-3, is KAGVTQTPRYLIKTRGQQVTLSCSPISGHRSVSWYQQTPGQGLQFLFEYFSETQRNKGNFPGRFSGRQFSNSRSEMNVSTLELGDSALYLCASSMGQATDTQYFGPGTRLTVL.

The chain uses TRBV7-8 and TRBJ2-7, with 10 bases lining up with TRBD2. V lost 3 bases to trimming and J lost 1 base; unmatched junction nucleotides: 3. The CDR3 contains 15 residues. Per germline, CDR1 SGHVS and CDR2 FQNEAQ. The CDR3 DNA follows: TGTGCCAGCAGCTTTCTAGCGGGGGTTTCCTACGAGCAGTACTTC. Its translation is CASSFLAGVSYEQYF. The whole variable domain, remainder taken from reference TRBV7-8 and TRBJ2-7, is GAGVSQSPRYKVAKRGQDVALRCDPISGHVSLFWYQQALGQGPEFLTYFQNEAQLDKSGLPSDRFFAERPEGSVSTLKIQRTQQEDSAVYLCASSFLAGVSYEQYFGPGTRLTVT.

The V and J genes are TRBV5-1 and TRBJ1-5; tentative D call: TRBD1 (6 bases). The germline V gene encodes CDR1 SGHRS and CDR2 YFSETQ. V was trimmed by 3 bases and J by 4 bases, leaving 17 bases between them. The CDR3 is 16 amino acids. This CDR3 reads CASSWGRGGANQPQHF. The DNA for the CDR3 is TGCGCCAGCAGCTGGGGTAGGGGGGGCGCGAATCAGCCCCAGCATTTT.